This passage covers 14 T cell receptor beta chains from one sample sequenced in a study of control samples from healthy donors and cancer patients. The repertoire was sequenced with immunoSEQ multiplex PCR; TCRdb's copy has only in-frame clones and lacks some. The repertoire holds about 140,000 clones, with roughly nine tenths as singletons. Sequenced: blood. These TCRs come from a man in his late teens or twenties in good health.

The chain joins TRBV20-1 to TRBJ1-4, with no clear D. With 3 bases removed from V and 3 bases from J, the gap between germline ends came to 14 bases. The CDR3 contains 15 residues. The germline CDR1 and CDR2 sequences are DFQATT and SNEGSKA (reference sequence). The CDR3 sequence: CSASQFARANEKLFF. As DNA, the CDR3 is TGCAGTGCTAGTCAGTTCGCGAGGGCTAATGAAAAACTGTTTTTT.

The CDR3 sequence: CASSLGSVGATDTQYF. The CDR3 DNA follows: TGTGCCAGCAGCTTGGGAAGTGTAGGGGCCACAGATACGCAGTATTTT. The V gene is TRBV5-5, the J gene TRBJ2-3; D might be TRBD1 (5 bases). Germline assignment: CDR1 SGHKS and CDR2 YYEKEE (reference sequence). V gave up 0 bases and J gave up 2 bases, with 13 bases separating them. The CDR3 consists of 16 residues.

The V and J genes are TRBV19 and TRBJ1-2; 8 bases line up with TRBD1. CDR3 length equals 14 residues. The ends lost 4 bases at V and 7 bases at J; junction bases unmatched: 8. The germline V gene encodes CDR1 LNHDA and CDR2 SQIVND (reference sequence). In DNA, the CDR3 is TGTGCCAGTAGTACTCCGGGACAGGTAGTTGGCTACACCTTC. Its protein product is CASSTPGQVVGYTF.

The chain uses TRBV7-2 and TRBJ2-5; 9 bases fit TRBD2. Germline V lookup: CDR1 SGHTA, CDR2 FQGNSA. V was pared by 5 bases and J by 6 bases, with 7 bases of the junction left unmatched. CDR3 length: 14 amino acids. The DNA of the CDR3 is TGTGCCAGCAGCGAACTAGCGGGTCGTAAGACCCAGTACTTC. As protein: CASSELAGRKTQYF.

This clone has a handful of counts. The CDR3 is CASSHHPGAGGEKLFF. CDR3 in DNA: TGTGCCAGCAGCCATCACCCAGGGGCCGGAGGGGAAAAACTGTTTTTT. The chain carries TRBV3-1 (or the pseudogene TRBV3-2) and TRBJ1-4, with D possibly being TRBD1 (6 bases). V lost 3 bases to trimming and J lost 8 bases, with 19 bases between them. In germline, CDR1 is LGHDT, CDR2 YNNKEL (reference sequence). The length of the CDR3 is 16 residues.

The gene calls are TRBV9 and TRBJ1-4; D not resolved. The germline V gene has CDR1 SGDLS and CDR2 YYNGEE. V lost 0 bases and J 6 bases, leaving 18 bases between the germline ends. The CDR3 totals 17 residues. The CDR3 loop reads CASSVGIGGIGDEKLFF. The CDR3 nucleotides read TGTGCCAGCAGCGTAGGTATAGGTGGGATTGGAGATGAAAAACTGTTTTTT.

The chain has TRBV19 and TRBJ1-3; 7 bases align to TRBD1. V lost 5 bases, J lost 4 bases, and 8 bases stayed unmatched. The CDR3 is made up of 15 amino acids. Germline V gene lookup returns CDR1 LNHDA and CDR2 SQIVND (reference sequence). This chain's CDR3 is CASSGQAWAGNTIYF. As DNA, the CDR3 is TGTGCCAGTAGTGGACAGGCTTGGGCGGGAAACACCATATATTTT.

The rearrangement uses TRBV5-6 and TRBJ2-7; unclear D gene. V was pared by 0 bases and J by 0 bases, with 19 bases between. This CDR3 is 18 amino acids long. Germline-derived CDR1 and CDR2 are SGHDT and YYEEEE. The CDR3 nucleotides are TGTGCCAGCAGCTTGGCCGGGTTACCTCACGAGAGCTCCTACGAGCAGTACTTC. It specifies CASSLAGLPHESSYEQYF.

The CDR3, as DNA: TGTGCCAGCAGCAAACGCACAGCTAACTATGGCTACACCTTC. This encodes CASSKRTANYGYTF. The chain recombines TRBV21-1 with TRBJ1-2; the table's D call TRBD1 went unverified against the DNA. TRBV21-1 is reported as a pseudogene. This CDR3 is built from 14 residues.

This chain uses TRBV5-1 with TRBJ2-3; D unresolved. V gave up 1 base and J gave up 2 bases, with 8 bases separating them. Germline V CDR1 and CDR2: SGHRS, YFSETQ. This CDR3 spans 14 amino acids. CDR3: CASSLTLYTDTQYF. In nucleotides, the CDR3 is TGCGCCAGCAGCTTGACTTTGTACACAGATACGCAGTATTTT. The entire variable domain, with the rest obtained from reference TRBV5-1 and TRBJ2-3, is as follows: KAGVTQTPRYLIKTRGQQVTLSCSPISGHRSVSWYQQTPGQGLQFLFEYFSETQRNKGNFPGRFSGRQFSNSRSEMNVSTLELGDSALYLCASSLTLYTDTQYFGPGTRLTVL.

Here the CDR3 reads CASSSGTLAETQYF. CDR3 nucleotide sequence: TGTGCCAGCAGTTCCGGGACCCTCGCAGAGACCCAGTACTTC. The chain joins TRBV7-9 to TRBJ2-5, with D perhaps TRBD1 or TRBD2 (5 bases each). Germline CDR1 is SEHNR and CDR2 is FQNEAQ (reference sequence). The CDR3 consists of 14 residues. The V and J ends lost 6 bases and 4 bases respectively, with 15 bases between them.

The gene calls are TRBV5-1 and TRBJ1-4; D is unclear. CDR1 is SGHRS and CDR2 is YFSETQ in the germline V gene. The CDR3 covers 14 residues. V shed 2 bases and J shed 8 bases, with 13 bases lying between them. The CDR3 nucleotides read TGCGCCAGCAGCTTACCAGATCTGGGGGAAAAACTGTTTTTT. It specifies CASSLPDLGEKLFF.

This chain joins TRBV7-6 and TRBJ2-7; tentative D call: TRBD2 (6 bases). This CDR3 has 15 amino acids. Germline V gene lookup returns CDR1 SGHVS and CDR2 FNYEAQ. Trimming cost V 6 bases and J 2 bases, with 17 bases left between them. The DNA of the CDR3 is TGTGCCAGCAGTTCCGGGACTCACTCGGCCTACGAGCAGTACTTC. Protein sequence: CASSSGTHSAYEQYF.

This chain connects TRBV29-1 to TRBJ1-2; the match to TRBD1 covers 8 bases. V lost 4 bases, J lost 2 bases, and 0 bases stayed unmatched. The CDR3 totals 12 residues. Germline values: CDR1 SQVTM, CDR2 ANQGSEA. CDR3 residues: CSVGDRNYGYTF. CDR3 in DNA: TGCAGCGTTGGGGACAGGAACTATGGCTACACCTTC.